The next 4 T cell receptor beta chains were all read from a single sample in a study of T cell responses to AZD1222 COVID-19 vaccine. Using immunoSEQ multiplex PCR, the repertoire was profiled, and TCRdb retains in-frame clones only, with some absent. The sample yields over 95,000 clones, approximately 89% seen once. Sequences were derived from peripheral blood, sampled 28 days after the second AZD1222 dose. These receptors were taken from an adult who received the AZD1222 COVID-19 vaccine.

V gene TRBV19 combines with J gene TRBJ1-4, with 7 bases fitting TRBD1. Germline loops: CDR1 LNHDA, CDR2 SQIVND (reference sequence). Trimming at V came to 5 bases and at J to 0 bases, leaving 3 bases not matched to a gene. The CDR3 sequence is 15 residues long. The CDR3 DNA follows: TGTGCCAGTAGTCCCGGGACAGCAACTAATGAAAAACTGTTTTTT. It specifies CASSPGTATNEKLFF.

The rearrangement joins TRBV12-3 or TRBV12-4 to TRBJ2-3; D is undetermined. The ends were cut back, 7 bases at V and 4 bases at J, with 12 bases in the middle. CDR3 length equals 13 residues. CDR3 sequence (DNA): TGTGCCAGCACCACCGGATGGGCAGATACGCAGTATTTT. It yields the protein CASTTGWADTQYF.

The genes are TRBV5-1 and TRBJ1-4; D remains ambiguous. The germline gives CDR1 SGHRS, CDR2 YFSETQ. This CDR3 is built from 14 residues. The ends were cut back, 1 base at V and 0 bases at J, with 4 bases in the middle. The CDR3 loop reads CASSLLATNEKLFF. The CDR3 DNA sequence: TGCGCCAGCAGCTTGCTTGCAACTAATGAAAAACTGTTTTTT. The full variable domain, in which reference TRBV5-1 and TRBJ1-4 provide the parts outside the CDR3, is KAGVTQTPRYLIKTRGQQVTLSCSPISGHRSVSWYQQTPGQGLQFLFEYFSETQRNKGNFPGRFSGRQFSNSRSEMNVSTLELGDSALYLCASSLLATNEKLFFGSGTQLSVL.

The genes are TRBV28 and TRBJ1-4; D is perhaps TRBD1 (5 bases). Germline assignment: CDR1 MDHEN and CDR2 SYDVKM. The CDR3 sequence is 16 residues long. V lost 3 bases, J lost 10 bases, and 21 bases lay in between. The CDR3 sequence is CASSFFLVSGTGKLFF. In nucleotides, the CDR3 is TGTGCCAGCAGTTTTTTTTTGGTTTCGGGGACTGGAAAACTGTTTTTT.